Below, 9 T cell receptor beta chains from the same sample are listed, as sequenced in a study of CD8+ T cells in alopecia areata. The sequencing template was cDNA reverse transcribed from extracted RNA. This table comes from immunoSEQ multiplex PCR, and its TCRdb copy is limited to in-frame clones, with some not included. The table has some 130,000 clones, around 60% seen once; the top ten hold about 6%. The sequences come from CD4+ T cells sorted from blood, collected at week 0. Every receptor here comes from a human donor with alopecia areata.

This clone was counted only a few times. The chain is built from TRBV30 and TRBJ1-2; D gene unclear. The CDR3 loop spans 13 amino acids. From germline, CDR1 is GTSNPN and CDR2 SVGIG (reference sequence). V gave up 7 bases and J gave up 0 bases, with 12 bases separating them. In DNA form, the CDR3 reads TGTGCCTCAACCCCAGGAGCTAACTATGGCTACACCTTC. Translated, it gives CASTPGANYGYTF.

V usage is TRBV5-1 and J usage is TRBJ2-6; D remains unclear. CDR1 is SGHRS, CDR2 YFSETQ, per germline. V was pared by 3 bases and J by 4 bases, with 5 bases between. This CDR3 is 13 amino acids long. CDR3 nucleotides: TGCGCCAGCAGCTCCACCGGGGCCAACGTCCTGACTTTC. Protein sequence: CASSSTGANVLTF. Full variable domain (outside the CDR3, taken from reference TRBV5-1 and TRBJ2-6): KAGVTQTPRYLIKTRGQQVTLSCSPISGHRSVSWYQQTPGQGLQFLFEYFSETQRNKGNFPGRFSGRQFSNSRSEMNVSTLELGDSALYLCASSSTGANVLTFGAGSRLTVL.

The chain employs TRBV2 and TRBJ1-2; TRBD1 is a possible D gene (5 bases). V lost 11 bases and J 4 bases, leaving 17 bases between the germline ends. From germline, CDR1 is SNHLY and CDR2 FYNNEI. CDR3 length equals 13 residues. CDR3 DNA: TGTGCCCAAGGTCGGGACGGGACCTATGGCTACACCTTC. Translated, it gives CAQGRDGTYGYTF.

The chain joins TRBV15 to TRBJ2-7; 12 positions agree with TRBD1. Germline loops: CDR1 LNHNV, CDR2 YYDKDF (reference sequence). This CDR3 is built from 16 residues. V lost 0 bases, J lost 7 bases, and 7 bases stayed unmatched. The CDR3 region has the DNA TGTGCCACCAGCAGAGAAGTTGGGACAGGGGGCAGGGAGCAGTACTTC. This codes for CATSREVGTGGREQYF.

This clone was detected a few times. J is TRBJ1-1 and V is TRBV7-3; D call uncertain. CDR3 length: 12 residues. Trimming removed 5 bases from V and 8 bases from J, with 12 bases in between. Germline V gene lookup returns CDR1 SGHTA and CDR2 FQGTGA. Here the CDR3 DNA reads TGTGCCAGCAGCCCCTCGGGTCAGGAAGCTTTCTTT. Amino acids: CASSPSGQEAFF.

The chain links TRBV2 to TRBJ1-2; the D is unclear. The CDR3 has 13 amino acids. V was cut by 0 bases and J by 5 bases, with 7 bases left in between. CDR1 and CDR2 (germline): SNHLY, FYNNEI. The CDR3 coding sequence is TGTGCCAGCAGTGAAGCCCAGGTTTATGGCTACACCTTC. Residues: CASSEAQVYGYTF.

V usage is TRBV4-2 and J usage is TRBJ2-5; D could derive from TRBD1 or TRBD2 (6 bases each). This CDR3 contains 13 residues. Germline CDR1 and CDR2: LGHNA and YNFKEQ. Deletions cut 4 bases from V and 4 bases from J, with 10 bases between. The CDR3 nucleotides read TGTGCCAGCAGCCTAGAGGGGGGAGAGACCCAGTACTTC. Encoded protein: CASSLEGGETQYF.

This sequence joins TRBV7-2 and TRBJ2-3; TRBD1 matches at 7 bases. V gave up 1 base and J gave up 2 bases; unmatched junction bases: 6. This CDR3 region has 16 residues. The germline V gene has CDR1 SGHTA and CDR2 FQGNSA. The CDR3 reads CASSLGTGASTDTQYF. The CDR3 nucleotides read TGTGCCAGCAGCTTAGGAACAGGGGCCTCCACAGATACGCAGTATTTT.

About this clone itself: This CDR3 is also generated by other DNA sequences in the sample. In DNA, the CDR3 is TGTGCCTGGAGTGTAGGGGCCCGGAATCAGCCCCAGCATTTT. This encodes CAWSVGARNQPQHF. The chain is built from TRBV30 and TRBJ1-5, with a weak D call TRBD1 (5 bases). Trimming stripped 0 bases from V and 4 bases from J, with 10 bases between. Germline CDR1 GTSNPN, CDR2 SVGIG (reference sequence). The CDR3 totals 14 residues.